Listed below are T cell receptor beta chains from one sample, sequenced in a study of cytomegalovirus exposure and HLA in healthy donors. Assay used: immunoSEQ multiplex PCR; TCRdb lists only in-frame clones, some missing. The sample shows hundreds of thousands of clones, approximately 83% of them seen only once. Sequencing was done on a sample of PBMCs. Receptors originate from a young woman in good health and CMV-seropositive. CDR3s include the opening cysteine and the closing phenylalanine or tryptophan. A D gene is named only where the DNA matches it firmly. The listing skips clone size in some rows; elsewhere it reads once, few, many or a size class.

>NA|TRBV10-3|TRBJ2-2|few
CAISDQNTGELFF
TGTGCCATCAGTGACCAGAACACCGGGGAGCTGTTTTTT
>TRBD1|TRBV4-1|TRBJ2-2|NA
CASSHRDRVGTGELFF
TGCGCCAGCAGCCACAGGGACAGGGTAGGGACCGGGGAGCTGTTTTTT
>NA|TRBV6-5|TRBJ1-2|NA
CASSYRGSGGYTF
TGTGCCAGCAGTTACAGGGGATCGGGGGGCTACACCTTC
>TRBD2|TRBV13|TRBJ2-5|NA
CASSSALAAQETQYF
TGTGCCAGCAGCAGCGCTCTAGCGGCCCAAGAGACCCAGTACTTC
>TRBD1|TRBV5-4|TRBJ1-2|NA
CASSQLTGTGGTWGYGYTF
TGTGCCAGCAGTCAACTCACCGGGACAGGGGGCACTTGGGGCTATGGCTACACCTTC
>NA|TRBV28|TRBJ2-7|NA
CASSLPAARPGF
TGTGCCAGCAGTTTACCGGCGGCCAGACCTGGCTTC
>TRBD1|TRBV2|TRBJ1-1|once
CASSGQGGTEAFF
TGTGCCAGCAGTGGACAGGGTGGCACTGAAGCTTTCTTT
>NA|TRBV6-1|TRBJ1-1|NA
CASSERYSLMNTEAFF
TGTGCCAGCAGTGAACGGTACAGCCTCATGAACACTGAAGCTTTCTTT
>NA|TRBV6-1|TRBJ2-7|NA
CATYTGPLYEQYF
TGTGCCACGTATACGGGACCCCTTTACGAGCAGTACTTC
>TRBD2|TRBV4-2|TRBJ2-2|medium-sized
CASSQESIAGEITGELFF
TGTGCCAGCAGCCAAGAGAGTATCGCGGGAGAGATCACCGGGGAGCTGTTTTTT
>NA|TRBV29-1|TRBJ2-1|once
CSAFRRQGTIHEQFF
TGCAGCGCATTTCGCAGACAGGGGACTATCCATGAGCAGTTCTTC
>TRBD1|TRBV6-5|TRBJ1-5|NA
CASSRTGLGGPQHF
TGTGCCAGCAGTCGGACAGGGCTAGGGGGGCCCCAGCATTTT
>NA|TRBV12-5|TRBJ1-1|once
CASGRDSASEAFF
TGTGCTAGTGGCCGAGACAGTGCTTCTGAAGCTTTCTTT
>NA|TRBV30|TRBJ1-3|NA
CAWSAPPFSETVLNTIYF
TGTGCCTGGAGTGCCCCTCCCTTCAGCGAGACAGTGCTAAACACCATATATTTT
>NA|TRBV30|TRBJ2-3|NA
CAWKGGGAADTQYF
TGTGCCTGGAAAGGAGGGGGAGCGGCAGATACGCAGTATTTT
>NA|TRBV6-5|TRBJ1-1|NA
CASSFEGLGTEAFF
TGTGCCAGCAGTTTTGAAGGATTGGGCACTGAAGCTTTCTTT
>NA|TRBV11-1|TRBJ1-2|NA
CASSLLGYGYTF
TGTGCCAGCAGCTTGCTCGGGTATGGCTACACCTTC
>TRBD1|TRBV2|TRBJ1-1|NA
CASSAGTGKAFF
TGTGCCAGCAGCGCCGGGACAGGGAAAGCTTTCTTT
>NA|TRBV5-1|TRBJ2-7|once
CASSLAGHYYEQYF
TGCGCCAGCAGCTTAGCGGGACATTACTACGAGCAGTACTTC